The 15 T cell receptor beta chains below all came from one sample that was sequenced in a study of PD-L1 blockade in urothelial cancer. Assay: immunoSEQ multiplex PCR; the TCRdb copy retains only in-frame clones and omits some. The sample consists of more than 85,000 clones, 90% to 95% of them appearing once. The material sequenced was PBMCs, taken around atezolizumab (anti-PD-L1) treatment. The origin of the receptors is a woman older than 75 with urothelial cancer.

The chain couples TRBV2 to TRBJ2-3; 14 nucleotides align to TRBD2. The CDR3 runs 15 residues. CDR1 SNHLY and CDR2 FYNNEI come from the germline V gene. V was clipped by 6 bases and J by 4 bases; unmatched bases: 3. The CDR3 coding sequence is TGTGCCAGCAGGGGACTAGCGGGAGCCCCAGATACGCAGTATTTT. It codes for CASRGLAGAPDTQYF.

The V gene is TRBV4-2, the J gene TRBJ2-3, with 9 bases aligning to TRBD2. Germline-derived CDR1 and CDR2 are LGHNA and YNFKEQ. V was pared by 1 base and J by 4 bases, with 6 bases of the junction left unmatched. This CDR3 has 16 amino acids. The DNA for the CDR3 is TGTGCCAGCAGCCAAGGGGGTGCGGGAGGGGCAGATACGCAGTATTTT. Residues: CASSQGGAGGADTQYF.

The V and J genes are TRBV10-3 and TRBJ2-1, with 8 bases fitting TRBD2. The germline CDR1 and CDR2 sequences are ENHRY and SYGVKD. The trim removed 8 bases at V and 6 bases at J, leaving 12 bases unmatched. The CDR3 is made up of 15 amino acids. CDR3 sequence (DNA): TGTGCCATCCGAGGGCAAGCGGGAGTCGGCAATGAGCAGTTCTTC. This translates into CAIRGQAGVGNEQFF.

The chain couples TRBV28 to TRBJ1-2; maybe TRBD1 (6 bases). The CDR3 is 14 amino acids. V lost 2 bases and J 7 bases, leaving 14 bases between the germline ends. The germline V gene has CDR1 MDHEN and CDR2 SYDVKM. The CDR3 nucleotides read TGTGCCAGCAGTTTAGGAGGGGGGGGTTCTGGCTACACCTTC. Its protein product is CASSLGGGGSGYTF.

Points on this clone: The same CDR3 arises from other DNA sequences in this sample as well. This chain links TRBV5-1 with TRBJ1-1; D gene uncertain. Germline V CDR1 and CDR2: SGHRS, YFSETQ. The V end was cut by 1 base, the J end by 0 bases, with 4 bases between. The CDR3 extends over 13 amino acids. Here the CDR3 reads CASSLTVNTEAFF. Written as DNA, the CDR3 is TGCGCCAGCAGCTTGACAGTGAACACTGAAGCTTTCTTT.

The rearrangement joins TRBV7-2 to TRBJ1-2, with a weak D call TRBD1 (5 bases). CDR1 SGHTA and CDR2 FQGNSA come from the germline V gene. This CDR3 is built from 14 residues. Trimming left V 1 base short and J 2 bases short, with 8 bases between. The CDR3 spells CASSLGDFNYGYTF. The CDR3 DNA follows: TGTGCCAGCAGCTTAGGGGACTTCAACTATGGCTACACCTTC.

This clone was seen once. V and J are TRBV18 and TRBJ1-1; TRBD1 aligns across 12 bases. Trimming cost V 6 bases and J 1 base; bases outside gene matches: 9. Germline V lookup: CDR1 KGHSH, CDR2 LQKENI. This CDR3 has 17 residues. CDR3 sequence reads: CASSQGQGAHGNTEAFF. The DNA for the CDR3 is TGTGCCAGCTCCCAGGGACAGGGGGCTCACGGGAACACTGAAGCTTTCTTT.

The chain is built from TRBV18 and TRBJ1-1, with D possibly TRBD1 on 5 matching bases. This CDR3 is 12 amino acids long. The V end lost 6 bases, the J end lost 3 bases, and 8 bases lay between the germline ends. CDR1 and CDR2 (germline): KGHSH, LQKENI. CDR3 sequence reads: CASSRGDTEAFF. Written as DNA, the CDR3 is TGTGCCAGCTCCCGGGGGGACACTGAAGCTTTCTTT.

The chain joins TRBV21-1 to TRBJ1-5; the table's D call, TRBD1, has no DNA check behind it. TRBV21-1 is assigned pseudogene status. CDR3 size: 13 residues. The CDR3 DNA is TGTGCCAGCAGCAAATACACCGATCAGCCCCAGCATTTT. Protein: CASSKYTDQPQHF.

This chain uses TRBV7-3 with TRBJ1-1, with no clear D. CDR3 length: 14 amino acids. Germline V CDR1 and CDR2: SGHTA, FQGTGA. V gave up 2 bases and J gave up 5 bases, with 12 bases separating them. The CDR3 protein is CASSLEHQVTEAFF. The CDR3, as DNA: TGTGCCAGCAGCTTAGAGCACCAGGTGACTGAAGCTTTCTTT. Complete variable domain (other parts from reference TRBV7-3 and TRBJ1-1): GAGVSQTPSNKVTEKGKYVELRCDPISGHTALYWYRQSLGQGPEFLIYFQGTGAADDSGLPNDRFFAVRPEGSVSTLKIQRTERGDSAVYLCASSLEHQVTEAFFGQGTRLTVV.

The chain joins TRBV6-6 to TRBJ2-2; TRBD2 matches 13 bases. The length of the CDR3 is 16 residues. CDR1 is MNHNY, CDR2 SVGAGI, per germline (reference sequence). The J segment lost 7 bases and the V segment lost 2 bases, leaving 4 bases of the junction unmatched. CDR3 DNA: TGTGCCAGCAGTTACCGGACTAGCGGGAGCCGCGGGGAGCTGTTTTTT. Protein sequence: CASSYRTSGSRGELFF.

The V and J genes are TRBV30 and TRBJ2-7; 8 bases are a match to TRBD1. Germline CDR1 is GTSNPN and CDR2 is SVGIG (reference sequence). This CDR3 is 13 amino acids long. J gave up 2 bases and V 3 bases, and 3 bases lay outside the gene matches. For the CDR3, the DNA is TGTGCCTGGAGAGAGACAGGGGCCTACGAGCAGTACTTC. It encodes CAWRETGAYEQYF.

The chain carries TRBV28 and TRBJ2-7, with 8 bases identical to TRBD2. The CDR3 extends over 15 amino acids. The germline V gene has CDR1 MDHEN and CDR2 SYDVKM. The trim removed 6 bases at V and 4 bases at J, leaving 11 bases unmatched. CDR3 in DNA: TGTGCCAGCAGGGGCGGGAGGCCCATCGGGTACGAGCAGTACTTC. It is translated as CASRGGRPIGYEQYF.

This clone has only a few counts. This chain links TRBV27 with TRBJ2-1, with 8 nucleotides matching TRBD2. Germline CDR1 is MNHEY and CDR2 is SMNVEV (reference sequence). Unmatched junction bases numbered 4, after V lost 6 bases and J lost 0 bases. This CDR3 is built from 15 residues. This CDR3 reads CASRNAGGSYNEQFF. In DNA, the CDR3 is TGTGCCAGCAGAAACGCGGGAGGCTCCTACAATGAGCAGTTCTTC.

The chain has TRBV29-1 and TRBJ2-2; D is unclear. Germline V gene sequence: CDR1 SQVTM, CDR2 ANQGSEA. V was clipped by 6 bases and J by 5 bases, with 10 bases between them. The CDR3 is made up of 12 amino acids. The CDR3 bases are TGCAGCGTCCTGAGGCAGACCGGGGAGCTGTTTTTT. Translated, it gives CSVLRQTGELFF.